The 6 T cell receptor beta chains below come from one sample, sequenced in a study of cytomegalovirus exposure and HLA in healthy donors. Vbeta (60) and Jbeta (13) primers were used in the PCR. Some clones are missing from TCRdb's copy, which holds only in-frame ones; the method was immunoSEQ multiplex PCR. The sample yields around 120,000 clones, around three quarters seen once. Sequenced: PBMCs. Receptor source: a woman aged 40 to 50 in good health and CMV-seropositive.

This sequence joins TRBV5-1 and TRBJ2-7; D perhaps matches TRBD1 (5 bases). This CDR3 is 15 amino acids long. V lost 0 bases and J 0 bases, leaving 10 bases between the germline ends. Germline CDR1 is SGHRS and CDR2 is YFSETQ. CDR3 sequence: CASSLVPGHSYEQYF. The CDR3 DNA sequence: TGCGCCAGCAGCTTGGTCCCAGGGCACTCCTACGAGCAGTACTTC. Drawing the rest from reference TRBV5-1 and TRBJ2-7, the complete variable domain is KAGVTQTPRYLIKTRGQQVTLSCSPISGHRSVSWYQQTPGQGLQFLFEYFSETQRNKGNFPGRFSGRQFSNSRSEMNVSTLELGDSALYLCASSLVPGHSYEQYFGPGTRLTVT.

This sequence joins TRBV19 and TRBJ1-1; no definite D call. V lost 5 bases to trimming and J lost 8 bases, with 12 bases between them. Germline CDR1 reads LNHDA; CDR2 reads SQIVND (reference sequence). The CDR3 loop spans 12 amino acids. Here the CDR3 reads CASSPNYGEAFF. CDR3 in DNA: TGTGCCAGTAGTCCGAACTACGGCGAAGCTTTCTTT.

The CDR3 reads CASSLKSQGNTEAFF. As DNA, the CDR3 is TGTGCCAGCAGCTTAAAGTCCCAGGGGAACACTGAAGCTTTCTTT. The chain couples TRBV7-8 to TRBJ1-1; TRBD1 might be the D (5 bases). CDR1 is SGHVS and CDR2 is FQNEAQ in the germline V gene. The CDR3 has 15 amino acids. V was pared by 2 bases and J by 1 base, with 11 bases between.

With respect to this clone: Germline is not matched at one junction end, which may reflect a read error. The same CDR3 arises from other DNA sequences in this sample as well. The genes are TRBV29-1 and TRBJ1-1, with TRBD1 identical over 7 bases. The germline V gene encodes CDR1 SQVTM and CDR2 ANQGSEA. The CDR3 has 13 residues. CDR3 residues: CSVGNRGITEAFF. CDR3 bases: TGCAGTGTTGGGAACAGGGGAATCACTGAAGCTTTCTTT.

Here the CDR3 DNA reads TGTGCCAGCAGCGTGGGACTAGCGGGATATATCAATGAGCAGTTCTTC. This gives the protein CASSVGLAGYINEQFF. This chain links TRBV9 with TRBJ2-1; 13 nucleotides match TRBD2. CDR1 and CDR2 from the germline V gene are SGDLS and YYNGEE. Trimming at V came to 2 bases and at J to 6 bases, leaving 5 bases not matched to a gene. This CDR3 has 16 residues. The full variable domain, with the rest looked up from reference TRBV9 and TRBJ2-1, is DSGVTQTPKHLITATGQRVTLRCSPRSGDLSVYWYQQSLDQGLQFLIQYYNGEERAKGNILERFSAQQFPDLHSELNLSSLELGDSALYFCASSVGLAGYINEQFFGPGTRLTVL.

CDR3 DNA: TGTGCCAGCAGAGGACAGGGGAATCCTAATGAAAAACTGTTTTTT. The encoded protein is CASRGQGNPNEKLFF. The chain is built from TRBV2 and TRBJ1-4; 9 nucleotides line up with TRBD1. Germline V CDR1 and CDR2: SNHLY, FYNNEI. V lost 6 bases, J lost 3 bases, and 5 bases stayed unmatched. There are 15 residues in the CDR3.